Shown below are 27 T cell receptor beta chains from a single sample sequenced in a study of blood T cell repertoires in COVID-19. The table came from immunoSEQ multiplex PCR; TCRdb's copy has only in-frame clones and leaves some out. In the table there are about 97,000 clones, about 78% of which are singletons. Sequencing was performed on peripheral blood. The origin of the receptors is a man aged 60 to 69 with active or convalescent COVID-19.

The CDR3 DNA reads as TGTGCCAGCAGTTACTCGGGAGCTTTCGGGGAGCTGTTTTTT. This encodes CASSYSGAFGELFF. V is TRBV6-6 and J is TRBJ2-2; a weak D match, TRBD2 (5 bases). The CDR3 spans 14 residues. Trimming shortened V by 0 bases and J by 7 bases, and 9 bases separated the two germline ends. Germline CDR1 MNHNY, CDR2 SVGAGI (reference sequence).

The V call is TRBV5-1, the J call TRBJ2-1; TRBD1 agrees at 8 bases. V trimming: 3 bases; J trimming: 7 bases; junction bases outside the gene matches: 6. The CDR3 has 14 amino acids. Germline CDR1 SGHRS, CDR2 YFSETQ. CDR3 in amino acids: CASSSWTGTNEQFF. CDR3 DNA sequence: TGCGCCAGCAGCTCTTGGACAGGGACAAATGAGCAGTTCTTC. Together with reference TRBV5-1 and TRBJ2-1, the CDR3 gives the full variable domain: KAGVTQTPRYLIKTRGQQVTLSCSPISGHRSVSWYQQTPGQGLQFLFEYFSETQRNKGNFPGRFSGRQFSNSRSEMNVSTLELGDSALYLCASSSWTGTNEQFFGPGTRLTVL.

The chain recombines TRBV11-2 with TRBJ2-3; TRBD2 matches at 7 bases. In germline, CDR1 is SGHAT, CDR2 FQNNGV. The CDR3 has 15 amino acids. The junction had 8 bases not matched to a gene; V was cut back by 7 bases and J by 1 base. CDR3 amino acids: CASTLGGVGTDTQYF. Here the CDR3 DNA reads TGTGCCAGCACCTTGGGAGGGGTGGGCACAGATACGCAGTATTTT.

The chain carries TRBV2 and TRBJ1-4, with D uncertain. CDR1 and CDR2 from the germline V gene are SNHLY and FYNNEI. The CDR3 length is 15 residues. V was cut by 6 bases and J by 0 bases, with 11 bases left in between. The CDR3 DNA sequence: TGTGCCAGCAGGGCCACCATTGCAACTAATGAAAAACTGTTTTTT. Its protein is CASRATIATNEKLFF.

V and J are TRBV5-3 and TRBJ2-1; possible D gene TRBD1, 6 bases. TRBV5-3 is an ORF; its function is uncertain. The CDR3 is made up of 16 amino acids. V gave up 7 bases and J gave up 5 bases, with 22 bases separating them. CDR3 coding DNA: TGTGCCAGATCCCGGGCAGGGGAGTTCACACACAATGAGCAGTTCTTC. Amino acid sequence: CARSRAGEFTHNEQFF.

The CDR3 here is CASSQDSYEQYV. CDR3 in DNA: TGTGCCAGCAGTCAGGACTCCTACGAGCAGTACGTC. This sequence joins TRBV2 and TRBJ2-7; D unclear. The CDR3 is 12 residues long. Germline V lookup: CDR1 SNHLY, CDR2 FYNNEI. Trimming took 5 bases from V and 0 from J, leaving 5 bases between them.

V gene TRBV18 combines with J gene TRBJ2-1; 10 bases fit TRBD2. V gave up 6 bases and J gave up 5 bases; unmatched junction bases: 10. The germline V gene has CDR1 KGHSH and CDR2 LQKENI. The CDR3 sequence is 16 residues long. Here the CDR3 DNA reads TGTGCCAGCTCGCTAGTCAGCGGGAGGGGAAACAATGAGCAGTTCTTC. Its protein is CASSLVSGRGNNEQFF.

CDR3 nucleotide sequence: TGTGCCAGCAGCACCCCAGGGGAGCCTAGCAGAGAGACCCAGTACTTC. As protein: CASSTPGEPSRETQYF. The chain carries TRBV3-1 (or the pseudogene TRBV3-2) and TRBJ2-5; tentative D call: TRBD1 (6 bases). Trimming removed 5 bases at V and 4 bases at J, with 20 bases between. This CDR3 is built from 16 residues. CDR1 is LGHDT, CDR2 YNNKEL, per germline (reference sequence).

J is TRBJ2-7 and V is TRBV28, with D maybe TRBD2 (5 bases). The V gene's germline CDR1 is MDHEN and CDR2 SYDVKM. The CDR3 is made up of 13 amino acids. V dropped 8 bases and J dropped 0 bases, with 11 bases sitting between them. The CDR3 DNA is TGTGCCAGCTGGTCGGGAACCTCCTACGAGCAGTACTTC. It specifies CASWSGTSYEQYF.

The table lists this clone with a few counts. The genes are TRBV19 and TRBJ1-2; the D is unclear. Germline CDR1 is LNHDA and CDR2 is SQIVND (reference sequence). This CDR3 has 14 amino acids. V lost 3 bases, J lost 4 bases, and 12 bases lay in between. CDR3 nucleotides: TGTGCCAGTAGTATTCTTGCGGGAGGCTATGGCTACACCTTC. Translation gives CASSILAGGYGYTF.

This chain joins TRBV18 and TRBJ1-2, with D possibly TRBD1 on 6 matching bases. Per germline, CDR1 KGHSH and CDR2 LQKENI. V was cut by 6 bases and J by 4 bases, with 12 bases left in between. This CDR3 spans 13 amino acids. CDR3 in DNA: TGTGCCAGCTCCCTGACAGGACTCTATGGCTACACCTTC. It specifies CASSLTGLYGYTF.

The gene calls are TRBV28 and TRBJ1-4, with a weak D call TRBD1 (6 bases). Germline V lookup: CDR1 MDHEN, CDR2 SYDVKM. The CDR3 is made up of 15 amino acids. Trimming removed 4 bases from V and 4 bases from J, with 13 bases in between. The CDR3 loop is CASSSSRDINEKLFF. In DNA, the CDR3 is TGTGCCAGCAGTTCCTCCCGGGACATTAATGAAAAACTGTTTTTT.

This clone was seen once. V is TRBV18 and J is TRBJ1-1, with no clear D. The ends were cut back, 1 base at V and 8 bases at J, with 14 bases in the middle. The CDR3 runs 14 residues. Germline values: CDR1 KGHSH, CDR2 LQKENI. The CDR3 nucleotides read TGTGCCAGCTCACCACATCCTAGGACTCGGGAAGCTTTCTTT. It yields the protein CASSPHPRTREAFF.

This clone is medium-sized in the sample. Distinct nucleotide sequences in the sample also encode this CDR3. The gene calls are TRBV28 and TRBJ2-2, with 7 bases aligning to TRBD1. In germline, CDR1 is MDHEN, CDR2 SYDVKM. The CDR3 covers 13 residues. V lost 3 bases, J lost 5 bases, and 0 bases stayed unmatched. Here the CDR3 reads CASSFRGTGELFF. CDR3 DNA sequence: TGTGCCAGCAGTTTCAGGGGGACCGGGGAGCTGTTTTTT.

V is TRBV5-1 and J is TRBJ1-3; 7 positions agree with TRBD1. The CDR3 contains 13 residues. Germline assignment: CDR1 SGHRS and CDR2 YFSETQ. The CDR3 sequence: CGTRQGRGDTIYF. CDR3 coding DNA: TGCGGTACCAGACAGGGCCGCGGGGACACCATATATTTT.

The chain carries TRBV19 and TRBJ2-3; 11 bases line up with TRBD2. The CDR3 is 14 residues long. Trimming cost V 9 bases and J 2 bases; bases outside gene matches: 4. Germline V gene lookup returns CDR1 LNHDA and CDR2 SQIVND (reference sequence). The CDR3 loop reads CASPGLAATDTQYF. In DNA, the CDR3 is TGTGCCAGCCCGGGACTAGCGGCCACAGATACGCAGTATTTT.

The chain couples TRBV11-3 to TRBJ2-1; weak D call: TRBD1 (6 bases). Trimming removed 3 bases from V and 9 bases from J, with 24 bases in between. The CDR3 extends over 17 amino acids. Germline CDR1 SGHNT, CDR2 YENEEA. The CDR3 here is CASSFSRDILQRGEQFF. Here the CDR3 DNA reads TGTGCCAGCAGCTTTTCCCGGGACATCTTACAGAGAGGTGAGCAGTTCTTC.

In its sample, this clone was seen a few times. This chain joins TRBV11-2 and TRBJ1-2, with 10 nucleotides matching TRBD1. The V segment lost 5 bases and the J segment 6 bases; nucleotides outside the gene matches: 6. The CDR3 is 14 residues long. Germline V CDR1 and CDR2: SGHAT, FQNNGV. The CDR3 here is CASSRDRGRNGYTF. The DNA for the CDR3 is TGTGCCAGCAGCAGAGACAGGGGGCGGAATGGCTACACCTTC.

V is TRBV5-1 and J is TRBJ1-1; tentative D call: TRBD1 (6 bases). Trimming shortened V by 4 bases and J by 6 bases, and 19 bases separated the two germline ends. CDR1 and CDR2 from the germline V gene are SGHRS and YFSETQ. This CDR3 has 15 amino acids. CDR3 sequence (DNA): TGCGCCAGCAGCCCGCTGGGTGAGGCAGGGGCTGAAGCTTTCTTT. Translated: CASSPLGEAGAEAFF. The variable domain in full, completed from reference TRBV5-1 and TRBJ1-1, reads KAGVTQTPRYLIKTRGQQVTLSCSPISGHRSVSWYQQTPGQGLQFLFEYFSETQRNKGNFPGRFSGRQFSNSRSEMNVSTLELGDSALYLCASSPLGEAGAEAFFGQGTRLTVV.

The chain recombines TRBV24-1 with TRBJ2-3; weak D call: TRBD2 (5 bases). Germline V gene lookup returns CDR1 KGHDR and CDR2 SFDVKD. This CDR3 is 14 amino acids long. V was trimmed by 6 bases and J by 8 bases, leaving 17 bases between them. This CDR3 reads CATSPRGLEGTQYF. CDR3 coding DNA: TGTGCCACCAGTCCACGGGGTTTAGAAGGTACGCAGTATTTT.

The count of this clone is one. V gene TRBV15 combines with J gene TRBJ2-7; D is ambiguous. The CDR3 runs to 13 residues. The V gene lost 4 bases and the J gene lost 2 bases, with 9 bases spanning the gap. The germline V gene has CDR1 LNHNV and CDR2 YYDKDF (reference sequence). In DNA, the CDR3 is TGTGCCACCAGCAACAGAATTGCCTACGAGCAGTACTTC. This gives the protein CATSNRIAYEQYF. The full variable domain, rest sourced from reference TRBV15 and TRBJ2-7, is DAMVIQNPRYQVTQFGKPVTLSCSQTLNHNVMYWYQQKSSQAPKLLFHYYDKDFNNEADTPDNFQSRRPNTSFCFLDIRSPGLGDTAMYLCATSNRIAYEQYFGPGTRLTVT.

This clone was observed a handful of times. The V call is TRBV5-1, the J call TRBJ1-2; no definite D call. The CDR3 extends over 11 amino acids. In germline, CDR1 is SGHRS, CDR2 YFSETQ. The germline V and J ends were trimmed by 3 bases and 4 bases, with 4 bases remaining between them. CDR3 loop: CASSSSYGYTF. In DNA, the CDR3 is TGCGCCAGCAGCTCCTCCTATGGCTACACCTTC.

The V call is TRBV19, the J call TRBJ2-3, with D uncertain. Germline-derived CDR1 and CDR2 are LNHDA and SQIVND (reference sequence). Trimming cost V 3 bases and J 0 bases, with 10 bases left between them. There are 15 residues in the CDR3. The chain's CDR3 is CASSMYGRSTDTQYF. As DNA, the CDR3 is TGTGCCAGTAGTATGTATGGCCGTAGCACAGATACGCAGTATTTT.

The J gene is TRBJ1-2, the V gene TRBV29-1; TRBD1 aligns across 8 bases. The trim removed 4 bases at V and 7 bases at J, leaving 11 bases unmatched. Germline V lookup: CDR1 SQVTM, CDR2 ANQGSEA. The CDR3 spans 14 residues. CDR3 DNA sequence: TGCAGCGTTGGTGAGTTTTGGACAGGGAGTGGCTACACCTTC. Encoded protein: CSVGEFWTGSGYTF.

This clone has a handful of counts. The chain couples TRBV5-1 to TRBJ1-3, with D possibly being TRBD1 (5 bases). The CDR3 extends over 13 amino acids. Germline V gene sequence: CDR1 SGHRS, CDR2 YFSETQ. Trimming removed 0 bases at V and 4 bases at J, with 5 bases between. Here the CDR3 reads CASSLDRGNTIYF. The CDR3 DNA reads as TGCGCCAGCAGCTTGGACAGGGGAAACACCATATATTTT.

J is TRBJ1-1 and V is TRBV27; 8 nucleotides align to TRBD1. This CDR3 spans 12 amino acids. Germline lookup yields CDR1 MNHEY and CDR2 SMNVEV (reference sequence). Trimming cost V 6 bases and J 5 bases; bases outside gene matches: 2. The DNA of the CDR3 is TGTGCCAGCAGGACAGGGGCTACTGAAGCTTTCTTT. Amino acid sequence: CASRTGATEAFF.

This clone has a handful of counts. The chain has TRBV9 and TRBJ1-2, with TRBD1 matching 10 bases. Germline lookup yields CDR1 SGDLS and CDR2 YYNGEE. Losses at the gene ends were 0 bases for V and 6 bases for J; bases not matched to a gene: 5. CDR3 length equals 15 residues. CDR3 residues: CASSVVPTGGDGYTF. The CDR3 region has the DNA TGTGCCAGCAGCGTAGTCCCGACAGGGGGCGATGGCTACACCTTC.